This T cell receptor beta chain was documented in a study of blood T cell repertoires in COVID-19. Overall study: Sources were T cells, B-cell-depleted T cells, or PBMCs; the material itself was cDNA or gDNA.

The CDR3 has 15 amino acids. The V gene's germline CDR1 is SGHDN and CDR2 FVKESK. Trimming removed 4 bases at V and 2 bases at J, with 13 bases between. Sequencing was performed with immunoSEQ multiplex PCR; in TCRdb, only in-frame clones are kept and a portion is missing. The repertoire has approximately 350,000 clones, approximately 86% of them found once; the top ten carry about 7.1%. The chain combines TRBV14 with TRBJ2-3; TRBD2 might be the D (6 bases). The receptor was isolated from a woman in her sixties with COVID-19, enrolled during active disease. Sequenced sample: peripheral blood. The CDR3 DNA reads TGTGCCAGCAGCCCCGTGGGCGGGGTCACAGATACGCAGTATTTT. Translation: CASSPVGGVTDTQYF. The whole variable domain, filled in from reference TRBV14 and TRBJ2-3, reads EAGVTQFPSHSVIEKGQTVTLRCDPISGHDNLYWYRRVMGKEIKFLLHFVKESKQDESGMPNNRFLAERTGGTYSTLKVQPAELEDSGVYFCASSPVGGVTDTQYFGPGTRLTVL.